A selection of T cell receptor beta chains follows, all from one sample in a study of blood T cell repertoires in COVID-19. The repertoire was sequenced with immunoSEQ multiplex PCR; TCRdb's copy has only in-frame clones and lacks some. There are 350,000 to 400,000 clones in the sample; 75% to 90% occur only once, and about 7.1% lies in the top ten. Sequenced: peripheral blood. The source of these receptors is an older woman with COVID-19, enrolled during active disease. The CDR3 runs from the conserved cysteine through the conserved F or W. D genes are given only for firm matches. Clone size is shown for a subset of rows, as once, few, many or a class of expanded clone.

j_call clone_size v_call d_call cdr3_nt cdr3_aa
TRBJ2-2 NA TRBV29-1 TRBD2 TGCAGCGTTGGAACCGGGGGGCTAGCGGGGGTCCTGAACACCGGGGAGCTGTTTTTT CSVGTGGLAGVLNTGELFF
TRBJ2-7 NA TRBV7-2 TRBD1 TGTGCCAGCAGCTCCGGACAGGTCTCCGAGCAGTACTTC CASSSGQVSEQYF
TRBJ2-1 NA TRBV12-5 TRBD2 TGTGCTAGTGGTCTCCCACTGGATTGGCGGGGGGGCCTAGGTTCCTACAATGAGCAGTTCTTC CASGLPLDWRGGLGSYNEQFF
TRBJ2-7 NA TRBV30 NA TGTGCCTGGAGTGTACTACAGGGTAACTACGAGCAGTACTTC CAWSVLQGNYEQYF
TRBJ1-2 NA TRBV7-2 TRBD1 TGTGCCAGCAGCCCCCGGACAGGTTTTTTGTCTGGCTACACCTTC CASSPRTGFLSGYTF
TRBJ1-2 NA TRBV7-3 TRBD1 TGTGCCAGCAGCTTTCAACCGGGACAGAACTATGGCTACACCTTC CASSFQPGQNYGYTF
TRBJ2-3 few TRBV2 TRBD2 TGTGCCAGCATCCTAGGACTAGCGGGGGGTCCTTTCACAGATACGCAGTATTTT CASILGLAGGPFTDTQYF
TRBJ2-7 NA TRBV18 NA TGTGCCAGCTCCCCACCTAGCTCCTACGAGCAGTACTTC CASSPPSSYEQYF
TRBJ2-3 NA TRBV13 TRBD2 TGTGCCAGCAGCTCCCGGACTAGCGGGGGGGCCATTACGCAGTATTTT CASSSRTSGGAITQYF
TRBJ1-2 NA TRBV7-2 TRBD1 TGTGCCAGCAGTAAAGGGACAGCCTACAACTATGGCTACACCTTC CASSKGTAYNYGYTF
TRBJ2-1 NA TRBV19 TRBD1 TGTGCCAGTAGTGTTCCCGGGACAGGGACCTACAATGAGCAGTTCTTC CASSVPGTGTYNEQFF
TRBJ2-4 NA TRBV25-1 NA TGTGCCAGCAGGGCGGGGACCAAAAACATTCAGTACTTC CASRAGTKNIQYF
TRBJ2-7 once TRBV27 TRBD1 TGTGCCAGCAGTTTCGGGACAGGGGGCTTGTACGAGCAGTACTTC CASSFGTGGLYEQYF
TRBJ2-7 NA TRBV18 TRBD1 TGTGCCAGCTCCCCCGGGACAGGCCTCTACGAGCAGTACTTC CASSPGTGLYEQYF
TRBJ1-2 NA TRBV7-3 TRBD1 TGTGCCAGCAGCCCTAGACAGGGAAGAGAGGGCTACACCTTC CASSPRQGREGYTF
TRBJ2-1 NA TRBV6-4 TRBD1 TGTGCCAGCAGTAAAGAAGGGACAGGGTTGTTTTCCTACAATGAGCAGTTCTTC CASSKEGTGLFSYNEQFF
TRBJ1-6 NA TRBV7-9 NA TGTGCCAGCAGCTCGATGGCAAATTCACCCCTCCACTTT CASSSMANSPLHF
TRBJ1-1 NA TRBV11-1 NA TGTGCCAGCAGCTTAGCAGGGCGGGTTGCGGACACTGAAGCTTTCTTT CASSLAGRVADTEAFF
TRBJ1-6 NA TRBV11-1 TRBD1 TGTGCCAGCAGCCTAGGACAGGGTTCCAATTCACCCCTCCACTTT CASSLGQGSNSPLHF
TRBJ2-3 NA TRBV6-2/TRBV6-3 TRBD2 TGTGCCAGCAGTTACAGGCGAGCGGGGGGGCCAGATACGCAGTATTTT CASSYRRAGGPDTQYF
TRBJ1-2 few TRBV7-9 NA TGTGCCAGCAGCTCCAGTAATAACTATGGCTACACCTTC CASSSSNNYGYTF
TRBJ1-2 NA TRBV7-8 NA TGTGCCAGCAGCTTAGTGTGGGCAAATTCAGCCTATGGCTACACCTTC CASSLVWANSAYGYTF
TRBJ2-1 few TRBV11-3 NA TGTGCCAGCAGCTTTGACAGTAGGTCCCCCAATGAGCAGTTCTTC CASSFDSRSPNEQFF
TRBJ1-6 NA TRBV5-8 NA TGTGCCAGCAGCTTGGTATCGGGAAACGCCTATAATTCACCCCTCCACTTT CASSLVSGNAYNSPLHF
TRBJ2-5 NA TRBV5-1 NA TGCGCCAGCAGCTTGGCCCTCCCACGGTACCAAGAGACCCAGTACTTC CASSLALPRYQETQYF
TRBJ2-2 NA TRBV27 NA TGTGCCAGCAGTTTAATCGCTAGCACCGGGGAGCTGTTTTTT CASSLIASTGELFF
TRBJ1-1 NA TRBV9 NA TGTGCCAGCAGCGCAAGAGGTGCGGGCAGTAGGGACACTGAAGCTTTCTTT CASSARGAGSRDTEAFF
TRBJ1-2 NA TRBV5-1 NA TGCGCCAGCACCGCGTCACCGGGGAACTATGGCTACACCTTC CASTASPGNYGYTF
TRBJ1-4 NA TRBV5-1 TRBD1 TGCGCCAGCAGCCCACAGGGGGCAACTAATGAAAAACTGTTTTTT CASSPQGATNEKLFF
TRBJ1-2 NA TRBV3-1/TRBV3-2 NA TGTGCCAGCAGCCAAGTGGGCAGGGGTAACTATGGCTACACCTTC CASSQVGRGNYGYTF
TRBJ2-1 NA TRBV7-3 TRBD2 TGTGCCAGCGGCTTGGGGACTAGCGGGGGCTATGAGCAGTTCTTC CASGLGTSGGYEQFF
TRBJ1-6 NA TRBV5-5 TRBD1 TGTGCCAGCAGCCCCCTTTGGGACAGGGCTAATTCACCCCTCCACTTT CASSPLWDRANSPLHF